One and the same sample provided the 26 T cell receptor beta chains below, sequenced in a study of T cells in Graves' hyperthyroidism and ophthalmopathy. Amplification targeted TCR beta CDR3 regions from RNA transcripts. With the HTBI primer set, the TCR CDR3 went through a first round of RT-PCR. TCRdb ran MiXCR on the multiplex PCR reads and lists one entry per CDR3 protein. The data show 700,000 or so distinct CDR3 sequences, about a sixth seen once. Sequenced input: blood. Receptor source: a man between 18 and 29 years old with Graves' hyperthyroidism.

The chain employs TRBV12-3 or TRBV12-4 and TRBJ2-7, with D possibly matching TRBD2 (5 bases). The CDR3 contains 13 residues. Trimming pared 7 bases from V and 5 bases from J, leaving 15 bases between. CDR3 nucleotides: TGTGCCAGCACAATCGAGGGTTGGGACGAGCAGTACTTC. It yields the protein CASTIEGWDEQYF.

The J gene is TRBJ1-1, the V gene TRBV12-3 or TRBV12-4, with D possibly matching TRBD1 (5 bases). Trimming stripped 6 bases from V and 4 bases from J, with 12 bases between. CDR3 length: 13 residues. The DNA of the CDR3 is TGTGCCAGCAGGGGACTAGAGGGCACTGAAGCTTTCTTT. Translated: CASRGLEGTEAFF.

This clonotype was counted between two and nine times. This rearrangement joins TRBV12-3 or TRBV12-4 to TRBJ2-3; D is ambiguous. V shed 4 bases and J shed 5 bases, with 10 bases lying between them. This CDR3 has 13 residues. The CDR3 spells CASSYLSLDTQYF. CDR3 DNA sequence: TGTGCCAGCAGTTATTTATCCTTAGATACGCAGTATTTT.

Ten or more counts support this clonotype. The chain recombines TRBV28 with TRBJ1-1; D uncertain. This CDR3 has 15 residues. Germline CDR1 and CDR2: MDHEN and SYDVKM. V shed 7 bases and J shed 1 base, with 16 bases lying between them. CDR3 nucleotides: TGTGCCAGCACCCTCTCCCTGGGCCCGAACACTGAAGCTTTCTTT. Translated, it gives CASTLSLGPNTEAFF.

Many counts were recorded for this clonotype. The CDR3 loop is CASSPPGARNTEAFF. The CDR3 region has the DNA TGTGCCAGCTCACCACCGGGGGCACGGAACACTGAAGCTTTCTTT. J is TRBJ1-1 and V is TRBV18; a weak D match, TRBD1 (6 bases). V was clipped by 0 bases and J by 1 base, with 9 bases between them. CDR1 is KGHSH, CDR2 LQKENI, per germline. The CDR3 spans 15 residues.

This clonotype was counted only a few times. The gene calls are TRBV20-1 and TRBJ2-5; D may be TRBD2 (6 bases). The germline V and J ends were trimmed by 1 base and 2 bases, with 20 bases remaining between them. Germline CDR1 is DFQATT and CDR2 is SNEGSKA (reference sequence). This CDR3 spans 17 amino acids. CDR3 DNA: TGCAGTGCTAGAGGGGGGTCTGGCGGGATCGATCAAGAGACCCAGTACTTC. Residues: CSARGGSGGIDQETQYF.

This clonotype was picked up many times. In DNA, the CDR3 is TGTGCCAGCAAGGGACTGGACTATGGCTACACCTTC. Protein product: CASKGLDYGYTF. The chain links TRBV2 to TRBJ1-2; TRBD1 is a possible D gene (5 bases). This CDR3 has 12 amino acids. Trimming pared 7 bases from V and 3 bases from J, leaving 9 bases between. Germline values: CDR1 SNHLY, CDR2 FYNNEI.

The J gene is TRBJ1-5, the V gene TRBV28; TRBD1 agrees at 10 bases. Per germline, CDR1 MDHEN and CDR2 SYDVKM. There are 16 residues in the CDR3. The V and J ends lost 4 bases and 5 bases, in that order; junction bases with no gene match: 8. CDR3 region: CASSSRQGALHQPQHF. The CDR3 DNA is TGTGCCAGCAGTTCGCGACAGGGGGCGCTTCATCAGCCCCAGCATTTT.

This chain joins TRBV9 and TRBJ2-7; 9 nucleotides agree with TRBD2. Germline V lookup: CDR1 SGDLS, CDR2 YYNGEE. V shed 4 bases and J 4 bases; nucleotides not matched to a gene: 15. The CDR3 runs to 17 residues. In DNA, the CDR3 is TGTGCCAGCAGCCCAGGGAGGGCTAGCGGGATACCTTACGAGCAGTACTTC. This sequence encodes CASSPGRASGIPYEQYF.

The genes are TRBV30 and TRBJ2-5, with 7 bases matching TRBD2. CDR3 length equals 13 residues. Germline CDR1 reads GTSNPN; CDR2 reads SVGIG (reference sequence). V shed 3 bases and J 5 bases; nucleotides not matched to a gene: 6. The CDR3 DNA sequence: TGTGCCTGGAGCCAAGGACTAGAGGAGACCCAGTACTTC. It yields the protein CAWSQGLEETQYF.

This clonotype was found many times. The chain is built from TRBV20-1 and TRBJ2-1, with TRBD2 identical over 12 bases. With V trimmed by 2 bases and J by 2 bases, 1 base remained unmatched. The CDR3 runs 15 residues. Per the germline V gene, CDR1 is DFQATT and CDR2 is SNEGSKA (reference sequence). CDR3 protein: CSARLAGGPYNEQFF. DNA of the CDR3: TGCAGTGCTAGACTAGCGGGAGGGCCCTACAATGAGCAGTTCTTC.

The sample holds a few counts of this clonotype. The genes are TRBV7-9 and TRBJ2-7, with 8 bases aligning to TRBD1. The CDR3 consists of 14 residues. Trimming removed 5 bases from V and 5 bases from J; junction bases left unmatched: 8. CDR1 and CDR2 from the germline V gene are SEHNR and FQNEAQ (reference sequence). CDR3 in amino acids: CASSTQGASDEQYF. In DNA form, the CDR3 reads TGTGCCAGCAGCACCCAGGGGGCTTCTGACGAGCAGTACTTC.

This rearrangement joins TRBV19 to TRBJ2-2, with TRBD2 identical over 10 bases. Unmatched junction bases numbered 3, after V lost 10 bases and J lost 4 bases. The CDR3 runs 13 residues. CDR1 is LNHDA, CDR2 SQIVND, per germline (reference sequence). CDR3: CATRLAGTGELFF. The CDR3 DNA reads as TGTGCCACCAGACTAGCGGGCACCGGGGAGCTGTTTTTT.

The sample holds many counts of this clonotype. The V and J genes are TRBV6-8 and TRBJ2-7, with D perhaps given as TRBD1 or TRBD2 (5 bases each). The length of the CDR3 is 15 residues. Between the trimmed V and J ends, which lost 0 bases and 1 base, there was a span of 10 bases. Germline CDR1 and CDR2: MNHGY and SAAAGT. This chain's CDR3 is CASSYSRGESYEQYF. CDR3 nucleotide sequence: TGTGCCAGCAGTTACTCGAGAGGGGAGTCCTACGAGCAGTACTTC.

This clonotype was seen only a few times. This chain links TRBV29-1 with TRBJ1-1; perhaps TRBD1 as D (6 bases). There are 14 residues in the CDR3. Germline CDR1 and CDR2: SQVTM and ANQGSEA. The ends were cut back, 5 bases at V and 4 bases at J, with 17 bases in the middle. CDR3 bases: TGCAGCGTTAAAGGGGGTTCGGGTGCCACTGAAGCTTTCTTT. The encoded protein is CSVKGGSGATEAFF.

This clonotype was counted ten times or more. The chain combines TRBV20-1 with TRBJ2-7; D may be TRBD2 (6 bases). CDR1 and CDR2 (germline): DFQATT, SNEGSKA (reference sequence). V lost 2 bases, J lost 3 bases, and 14 bases lay in between. The CDR3 loop spans 14 amino acids. The CDR3 nucleotides read TGCAGTGCTAGATCCCGGGACTTTTACTACGAGCAGTACTTC. Protein: CSARSRDFYYEQYF.

Only a few counts were recorded for this clonotype. V and J are TRBV12-3 or TRBV12-4 and TRBJ2-7; 8 nucleotides line up with TRBD2. The length of the CDR3 is 12 residues. Trimming took 5 bases from V and 6 from J; bases not matched to a gene: 3. Here the CDR3 DNA reads TGTGCCAGCAGTCACGGGGGGGGCGAGCAGTACTTC. Its translation is CASSHGGGEQYF.

This clonotype was picked up many times. The CDR3 spells CASSPGTTQQFF. CDR3 sequence (DNA): TGTGCCAGCTCACCTGGGACTACCCAGCAGTTCTTC. The rearrangement uses TRBV18 and TRBJ2-1, with TRBD2 matching 7 bases. Losses at the gene ends were 3 bases for V and 11 bases for J; bases not matched to a gene: 4. Germline-derived CDR1 and CDR2 are KGHSH and LQKENI. The CDR3 runs to 12 residues.

A single count supports this clonotype. V usage is TRBV29-1 and J usage is TRBJ2-7, with 9 bases fitting TRBD1. V lost 6 bases to trimming and J lost 3 bases; unmatched junction nucleotides: 6. The CDR3 spans 13 residues. Germline V gene lookup returns CDR1 SQVTM and CDR2 ANQGSEA. The CDR3 sequence is CSVRTGEIYEQYF. CDR3 bases: TGCAGCGTGCGGACAGGGGAGATCTACGAGCAGTACTTC.

This chain links TRBV4-1 with TRBJ2-7; 9 bases are a match to TRBD1. The trim removed 4 bases at V and 5 bases at J, leaving 12 bases unmatched. Germline CDR1 MGHRA, CDR2 YSYEKL. The CDR3 contains 16 residues. CDR3 in DNA: TGCGCCAGCAGCCTCCGAACCCGACAGGGGGTCGACGAGCAGTACTTC. It translates to CASSLRTRQGVDEQYF.

This chain uses TRBV4-1 with TRBJ1-6, with 9 bases aligning to TRBD1. Trimming took 1 base from V and 4 from J; bases not matched to a gene: 2. Germline CDR1 MGHRA, CDR2 YSYEKL. This CDR3 has 16 residues. Here the CDR3 DNA reads TGCGCCAGCAGCCAAGGGACAGGGGCTTATAATTCACCCCTCCACTTT. Its translation is CASSQGTGAYNSPLHF.

With respect to this clonotype: A clone one base away is much larger, so this may be a read error. The V call is TRBV29-1, the J call TRBJ2-1, with D unclear. Germline V lookup: CDR1 SQVTM, CDR2 ANQGSEA. The CDR3 contains 14 residues. Between the trimmed V and J ends, which lost 3 bases and 3 bases, there was a span of 12 bases. The CDR3 spells CSVDIDVRYNEQFF. DNA for the CDR3: TGCAGCGTTGATATAGACGTCCGCTACAATGAGCAGTTCTTC.

The chain links TRBV9 to TRBJ2-7, with 8 bases identical to TRBD1. Germline CDR1 is SGDLS and CDR2 is YYNGEE. V lost 0 bases to trimming and J lost 4 bases; unmatched junction nucleotides: 3. This CDR3 comprises 14 residues. The CDR3, as DNA: TGTGCCAGCAGCGTAGCCCAGGGGGCTTACGAGCAGTACTTC. Translating gives CASSVAQGAYEQYF.

This clonotype showed up many times. The rearrangement links TRBV18 to TRBJ2-1; TRBD1 agrees at 9 bases. CDR1 is KGHSH and CDR2 is LQKENI in the germline V gene. Trimming cost V 8 bases and J 4 bases; bases outside gene matches: 9. The CDR3 sequence is 15 residues long. The CDR3 DNA follows: TGTGCCAGCAGCCCGACAGGGGGGTCTTACAATGAGCAGTTCTTC. It translates to CASSPTGGSYNEQFF.

This clonotype was detected ten times or more. The gene calls are TRBV5-1 and TRBJ2-3, with a weak D call TRBD1 (6 bases). The length of the CDR3 is 14 residues. Germline assignment: CDR1 SGHRS and CDR2 YFSETQ. The germline V and J ends were trimmed by 0 bases and 5 bases, with 10 bases remaining between them. The CDR3 loop is CASSLGGREDTQYF. CDR3 sequence (DNA): TGCGCCAGCAGCTTGGGGGGGCGAGAAGATACGCAGTATTTT.

This chain links TRBV29-1 with TRBJ1-2; D unclear. The germline V and J ends were trimmed by 6 bases and 7 bases, with 15 bases remaining between them. The length of the CDR3 is 12 residues. Germline V gene data show CDR1 as SQVTM and CDR2 as ANQGSEA. The CDR3: CSVDIEHGGYTF. DNA for the CDR3: TGCAGCGTGGATATCGAGCACGGTGGCTACACCTTC.